These 4 T cell receptor beta chains were all obtained from the same sample, sequenced in a study of OX40 agonist ivuxolimab in advanced cancers. The repertoire was sequenced with immunoSEQ multiplex PCR; TCRdb's copy has only in-frame clones and lacks some. The sample has about 46,000 clones; around 86% are singletons. The input for sequencing was CD4+ or CD8+ T cells sorted from blood, taken in a trial of the OX40 agonist ivuxolimab. The receptors here all came from an adult with an advanced solid tumor such as melanoma, head and neck, liver or kidney cancer.

This clone was counted a single time. The chain joins TRBV5-1 to TRBJ1-2; possibly TRBD1 for D (5 bases). V gave up 2 bases and J gave up 6 bases, with 11 bases separating them. Germline loops: CDR1 SGHRS, CDR2 YFSETQ. The CDR3 extends over 13 amino acids. CDR3 nucleotides: TGCGCCAGCAGCTTATGGGGGGATGATGGCTACACCTTC. Its translation: CASSLWGDDGYTF.

V is TRBV9 and J is TRBJ1-1; possible D gene TRBD1, 5 bases. This CDR3 contains 13 residues. CDR1 is SGDLS, CDR2 YYNGEE, per germline. V shed 0 bases and J shed 10 bases, with 13 bases lying between them. CDR3 sequence: CASSVVRARVAFF. In DNA form, the CDR3 reads TGTGCCAGCAGCGTAGTCAGGGCCCGGGTAGCTTTCTTT.

The chain is built from TRBV7-9 and TRBJ2-1; 16 bases match TRBD2. The germline CDR1 and CDR2 sequences are SEHNR and FQNEAQ (reference sequence). The CDR3 extends over 18 amino acids. Losses at the gene ends were 5 bases for V and 4 bases for J; bases not matched to a gene: 8. The CDR3 region has the DNA TGTGCCAGCAGCGGACCGGGACTAGCGGGAGGGCCTTACAATGAGCAGTTCTTC. Residues: CASSGPGLAGGPYNEQFF.

This clone is categorized as medium-sized. V usage is TRBV7-9 and J usage is TRBJ1-1; no reliable D call. The CDR3 contains 13 residues. The germline gives CDR1 SEHNR, CDR2 FQNEAQ (reference sequence). Trimming left V 4 bases short and J 6 bases short, with 12 bases between. The CDR3 region is CASSSNWDSEAFF. The CDR3 bases are TGTGCCAGCAGCTCAAACTGGGATTCTGAAGCTTTCTTT.